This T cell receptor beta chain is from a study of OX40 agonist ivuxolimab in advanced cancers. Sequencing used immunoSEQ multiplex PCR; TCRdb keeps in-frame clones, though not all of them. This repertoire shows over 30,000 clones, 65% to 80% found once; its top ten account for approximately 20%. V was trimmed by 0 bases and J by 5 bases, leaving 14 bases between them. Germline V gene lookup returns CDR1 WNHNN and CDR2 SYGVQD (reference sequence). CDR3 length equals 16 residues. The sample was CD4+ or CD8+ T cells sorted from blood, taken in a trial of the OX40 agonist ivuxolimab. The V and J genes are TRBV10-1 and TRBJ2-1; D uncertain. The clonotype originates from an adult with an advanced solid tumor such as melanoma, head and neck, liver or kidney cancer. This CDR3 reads CASSESPQWRDNEQFF. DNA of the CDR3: TGCGCCAGCAGTGAGTCACCACAGTGGAGAGACAATGAGCAGTTCTTC.